This T cell receptor (beta chain) derives from a study of monozygotic twins with cystic fibrosis. Study-level findings and limits: Clonality was generally low (median about 0.0095), higher in the most severe patients. Co-twins had the most similar V usage for 13 of 16 pairs, J for 8. Age, concordance and disease severity did not associate with shared CDR3 numbers. Nucleotide-identical clonotype sharing was significantly higher within monozygotic CF twin pairs than between unrelated CF individuals.

Details on this clone: Its antigen is unknown.

The V and J ends lost 2 bases and 7 bases respectively, with 2 bases between them. The CDR3 has 11 residues. Germline values: CDR1 SNHLY, CDR2 FYNNEI. Sequenced by immunoSEQ multiplex PCR; TCRdb stores in-frame clones only, minus some. The sample consists of roughly 32,000 clones, roughly 96% of them appearing once. This TCR came from a girl aged 2-10 years with cystic fibrosis. The rearrangement joins TRBV2 to TRBJ2-2; no firm D call. Sequenced material: blood. CDR3 sequence reads: CASSEYGELFF. For the CDR3, the DNA is TGTGCCAGCAGTGAATACGGGGAGCTGTTTTTT.